This is a list of T cell receptor beta chains from one sample in a study of chemoradiotherapy in HPV16-positive cancers. Produced via immunoSEQ multiplex PCR; TCRdb's table is partial and in-frame only. The sample lists about 14,000 clones, approximately 89% occurring once. Sequences were derived from tumor tissue, sampled from a patient who underwent chemoradiotherapy. The source is a human donor with HPV-associated anogenital cancer. Both conserved end residues are part of each CDR3. The D gene is left open where the match is weak. The size entry is marked missing in some rows and otherwise reads once, few, many or a size class.

j_call clone_size d_call v_call cdr3_aa cdr3_nt
TRBJ1-5 - TRBD1 TRBV7-2 CASSGDRGIQPQHF TGTGCCAGCAGCGGAGACAGGGGAATTCAGCCCCAGCATTTT
TRBJ1-4 - - TRBV6-6 CASGGGAATNEKLFF TGTGCCAGCGGTGGGGGGGCGGCAACTAATGAAAAACTGTTTTTT
TRBJ2-7 - TRBD1 TRBV10-2 CASRMTGTYEQYF TGCGCCAGCAGAATGACAGGGACCTACGAGCAGTACTTC
TRBJ1-6 - - TRBV9 CASSSGRDNSPLHF TGTGCCAGCAGCTCAGGGCGAGATAATTCACCCCTCCACTTT
TRBJ2-7 - - TRBV19 CASSPGGQSYEQYF TGTGCCAGTAGTCCTGGGGGTCAGTCCTACGAGCAGTACTTC
TRBJ2-5 - TRBD2 TRBV9 CASSPSGSGRGAQETQYF TGTGCCAGCAGCCCGAGCGGGAGCGGACGAGGGGCTCAAGAGACCCAGTACTTC
TRBJ1-1 medium-sized - TRBV7-9 CASSPDGEAFF TGTGCCAGCAGCCCGGACGGTGAAGCTTTCTTT
TRBJ1-2 - - TRBV5-1 CASSLGYGYTF TGCGCCAGCAGCTTGGGATACGGCTACACCTTC
TRBJ2-6 - - TRBV30 CAWDRLSGANVLTF TGTGCCTGGGATCGTCTTTCTGGGGCCAACGTCCTGACTTTC
TRBJ2-1 - TRBD1 TRBV7-3 CASSFGQANNEQFF TGTGCCAGCAGCTTCGGACAGGCTAACAATGAGCAGTTCTTC
TRBJ2-5 - - TRBV6-1 CASSGQKETQYF TGTGCCAGCAGTGGTCAGAAAGAGACCCAGTACTTC
TRBJ1-1 - TRBD1 TRBV25-1 CASSAHRGLMNTEAFF TGTGCCAGCAGTGCCCACAGGGGGCTCATGAACACTGAAGCTTTCTTT
TRBJ1-1 - - TRBV7-9 CASSLDQGDTEAFF TGTGCCAGCAGCTTAGATCAAGGGGACACTGAAGCTTTCTTT
TRBJ1-5 - - TRBV6-5 CASSSGRSQPQHF TGTGCCAGCAGCTCCGGGAGAAGTCAGCCCCAGCATTTT
TRBJ2-7 - - TRBV19 CASTYSSWDGEQYF TGTGCCAGTACCTACTCGTCCTGGGATGGGGAGCAGTACTTC
TRBJ2-2 - - TRBV10-2 CASRITYSENTGELFF TGCGCCAGCAGAATCACGTACAGCGAGAACACCGGGGAGCTGTTTTTT
TRBJ2-7 - - TRBV7-9 CASSPGPNSYEQYF TGTGCCAGCAGCCCGGGACCAAACTCCTACGAGCAGTACTTC
TRBJ2-1 once - TRBV30 CAWSVLRNEQFF TGTGCCTGGAGTGTACTCCGCAATGAGCAGTTCTTC
TRBJ2-2 - - TRBV19 CASSIGADFPTGELFF TGTGCCAGTAGTATCGGGGCGGACTTTCCCACCGGGGAGCTGTTTTTT
TRBJ2-7 - - TRBV10-3 CAISESLNWVSYF TGTGCCATCAGTGAGTCCTTGAATTGGGTGTCGTACTTC
TRBJ1-6 - - TRBV7-8 CATRNRDNSPLHF TGTGCCACCCGGAACAGGGATAATTCACCCCTCCACTTT
TRBJ1-4 - TRBD1 TRBV11-3 CASRLRTGMFF TGTGCCAGCAGACTCAGGACAGGGATGTTTTTT